This T cell receptor beta chain originates from a study of cytotoxic CD8 clonotypes in ibrutinib-treated CLL. Study summary: IGHV unmutated 17 to 18; relapsed/refractory approximately 10; treatment-naive some 14. Results showed about 24 partial and 2 complete responses; following median about 68 months, around 14 remained remitted, roughly 12 advanced.

Deletions cut 3 bases from V and 3 bases from J, with 8 bases between. The length of the CDR3 is 13 residues. Germline V lookup: CDR1 MGHDK, CDR2 SYGVNS. The repertoire was sequenced with immunoSEQ multiplex PCR; TCRdb's copy has only in-frame clones and lacks some. The sample lists around 310,000 clones, about 80% occurring once. The receptor's source is a human donor with chronic lymphocytic leukemia. The input for sequencing was PBMCs, taken before ibrutinib treatment. The chain combines TRBV25-1 with TRBJ1-2; perhaps TRBD1 as D (5 bases). CDR3 sequence (DNA): TGTGCCAGCAGTGATGGGGGGGACTATGGCTACACCTTC. Its protein is CASSDGGDYGYTF.